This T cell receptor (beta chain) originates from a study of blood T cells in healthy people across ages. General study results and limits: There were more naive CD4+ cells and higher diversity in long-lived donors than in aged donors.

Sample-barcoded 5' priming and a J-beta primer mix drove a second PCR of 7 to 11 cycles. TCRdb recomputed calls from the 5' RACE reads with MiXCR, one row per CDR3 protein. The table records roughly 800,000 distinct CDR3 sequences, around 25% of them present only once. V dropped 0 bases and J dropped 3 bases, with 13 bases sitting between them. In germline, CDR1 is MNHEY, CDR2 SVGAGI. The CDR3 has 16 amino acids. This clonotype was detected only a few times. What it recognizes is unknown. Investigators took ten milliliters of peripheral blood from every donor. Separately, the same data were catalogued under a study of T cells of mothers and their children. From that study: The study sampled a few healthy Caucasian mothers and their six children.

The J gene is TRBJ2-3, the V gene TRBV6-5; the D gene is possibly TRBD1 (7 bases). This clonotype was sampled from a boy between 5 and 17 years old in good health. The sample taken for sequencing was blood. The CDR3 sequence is CASSYSGAGGTDTQYF. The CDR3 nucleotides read TGTGCCAGCAGTTACTCGGGGGCAGGGGGGACAGATACGCAGTATTTT.